This T cell receptor beta chain was obtained from a study of blood T cell repertoires in COVID-19. Method: immunoSEQ multiplex PCR; TCRdb's copy keeps in-frame clones and lacks some. Counted here are about 340,000 clones, around 83% occurring once; the ten biggest clones make up around 3%. Deletions cut 3 bases from V and 7 bases from J, with 7 bases between. This CDR3 contains 12 residues. From germline, CDR1 is SGHTS and CDR2 YDEGEE. Sequences were obtained from peripheral blood. The TCR was taken from a young man with active or convalescent COVID-19. The V and J genes are TRBV5-8 and TRBJ1-4; no clear D. The DNA for the CDR3 is TGTGCCAGCAGCTCGGGTGGTGAAAAACTGTTTTTT. Protein product: CASSSGGEKLFF.